This TCR beta chain was identified in a study of regulatory T cells in long-lasting Graves disease. Building the TCR beta libraries relied on iRepertoire HTBI primers, and CDR3 regions underwent Arm-PCR. TCRdb reprocessed the multiplex PCR reads with MiXCR, giving one entry per CDR3 protein. The sample lists around 450,000 distinct CDR3 sequences, 15% occurring once. The sample's time point: newly diagnosed GD, antithyroid drugs for less than 3 months. PBMC RNA was the source of the TCR library. This clonotype appeared many times. The germline CDR1 and CDR2 sequences are SGHRS and YFSETQ. The CDR3 extends over 17 amino acids. Germline trimming cut 0 bases from V and 0 bases from J; bases unmatched to any gene: 5. The sample also formed part of further work on T cells in Graves' hyperthyroidism and ophthalmopathy.

Specimen: peripheral blood mononuclear cells (PBMCs), collected at new diagnosis, from a patient treated with antithyroid drugs. The clonotype comes from a woman aged 40 to 55 with Graves disease. J is TRBJ1-1 and V is TRBV5-1; 10 nucleotides match TRBD1. Here the CDR3 DNA reads TGCGCCAGCAGCTTGGCCGTGACAGGGGGCATGAACACTGAAGCTTTCTTT. Protein sequence: CASSLAVTGGMNTEAFF.